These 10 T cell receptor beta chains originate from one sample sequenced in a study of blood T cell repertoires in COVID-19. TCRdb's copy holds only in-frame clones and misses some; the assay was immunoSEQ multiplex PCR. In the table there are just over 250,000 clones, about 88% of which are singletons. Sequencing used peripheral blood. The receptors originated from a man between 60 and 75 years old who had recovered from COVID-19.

The CDR3 spells CASSGTGLGQPQHF. DNA of the CDR3: TGTGCCAGCAGCGGGACAGGGTTGGGTCAGCCCCAGCATTTT. The chain recombines TRBV9 with TRBJ1-5, with 8 positions matching TRBD1. Germline trimming cut 3 bases from V and 6 bases from J; bases unmatched to any gene: 5. In germline, CDR1 is SGDLS, CDR2 YYNGEE. The CDR3 spans 14 residues.

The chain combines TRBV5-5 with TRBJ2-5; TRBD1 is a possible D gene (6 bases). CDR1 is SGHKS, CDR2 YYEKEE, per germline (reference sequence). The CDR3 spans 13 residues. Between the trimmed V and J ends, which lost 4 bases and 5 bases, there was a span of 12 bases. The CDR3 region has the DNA TGTGCCAGCAGCAGGGGGTTGGGGGAGACCCAGTACTTC. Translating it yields CASSRGLGETQYF.

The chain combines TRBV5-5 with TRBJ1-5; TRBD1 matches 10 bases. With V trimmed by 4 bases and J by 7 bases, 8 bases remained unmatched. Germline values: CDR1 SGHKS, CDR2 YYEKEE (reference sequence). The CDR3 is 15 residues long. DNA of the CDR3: TGTGCCAGCAGCCCCGGGACAGGGGTGTACCAGCCCCAGCATTTT. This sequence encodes CASSPGTGVYQPQHF.

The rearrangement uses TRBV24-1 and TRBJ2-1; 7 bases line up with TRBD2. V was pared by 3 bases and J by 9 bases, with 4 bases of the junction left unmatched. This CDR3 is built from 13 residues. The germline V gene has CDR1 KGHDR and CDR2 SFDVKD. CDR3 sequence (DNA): TGTGCCACCAGTGATCCCCCTAGCGGTGAGCAGTTCTTC. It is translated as CATSDPPSGEQFF.

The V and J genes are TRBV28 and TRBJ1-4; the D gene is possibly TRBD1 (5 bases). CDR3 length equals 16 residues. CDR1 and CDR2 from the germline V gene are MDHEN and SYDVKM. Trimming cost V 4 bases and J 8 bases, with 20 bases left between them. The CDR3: CASSSPGRPRGEKLFF. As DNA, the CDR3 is TGTGCCAGCAGTTCCCCCGGCAGGCCTAGGGGCGAAAAACTGTTTTTT.

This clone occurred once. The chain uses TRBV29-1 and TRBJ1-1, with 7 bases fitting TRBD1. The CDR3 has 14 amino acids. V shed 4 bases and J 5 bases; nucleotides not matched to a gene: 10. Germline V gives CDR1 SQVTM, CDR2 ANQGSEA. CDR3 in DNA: TGCAGCGTTGGAAAGGGGGCGGGTTGGACTGAAGCTTTCTTT. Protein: CSVGKGAGWTEAFF.

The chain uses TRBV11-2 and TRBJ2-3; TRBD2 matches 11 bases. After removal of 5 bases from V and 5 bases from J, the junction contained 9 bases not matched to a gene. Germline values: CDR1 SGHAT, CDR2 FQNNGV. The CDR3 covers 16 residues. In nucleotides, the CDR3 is TGTGCCAGCAGCCTAAATAGCGGGGGGGCAGGAGATACGCAGTATTTT. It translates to CASSLNSGGAGDTQYF.

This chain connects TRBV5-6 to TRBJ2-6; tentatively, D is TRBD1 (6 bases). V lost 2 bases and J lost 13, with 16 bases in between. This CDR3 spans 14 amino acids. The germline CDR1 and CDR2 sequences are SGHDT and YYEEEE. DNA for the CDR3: TGTGCCAGCAGCTTAAATCTTCAGGGACAAGTCCTGACTTTC. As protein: CASSLNLQGQVLTF.

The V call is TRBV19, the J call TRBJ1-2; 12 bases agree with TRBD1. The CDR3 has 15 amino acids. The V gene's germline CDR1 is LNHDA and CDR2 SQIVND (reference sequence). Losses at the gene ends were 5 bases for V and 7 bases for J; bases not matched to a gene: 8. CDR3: CASSSPGQGAVGYTF. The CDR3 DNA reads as TGTGCCAGTAGTTCTCCGGGACAGGGGGCAGTTGGCTACACCTTC.

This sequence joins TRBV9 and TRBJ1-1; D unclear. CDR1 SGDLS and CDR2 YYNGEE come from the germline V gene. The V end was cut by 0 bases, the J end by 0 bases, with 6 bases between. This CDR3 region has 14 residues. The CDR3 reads CASSVAQMNTEAFF. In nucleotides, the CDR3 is TGTGCCAGCAGCGTAGCGCAGATGAACACTGAAGCTTTCTTT.